This TCR beta chain stems from a study of shared clonotypes between healthy human individuals. Study-level points and caveats: Estimated clonotype richness was generally higher in naive than memory subsets.

CD45RO-negative, CCR7-positively selected cells formed the naive CD8 fraction, excluding terminally differentiated effector memory CD45RA+ cells. Clones were sequenced by immunoSEQ multiplex PCR, and TCRdb holds only the in-frame ones, with some missing. The repertoire consists of roughly 1,800,000 clones, with approximately 94% occurring once and the leading ten covering more than 0.9%. Between the trimmed V and J ends, which lost 0 bases and 13 bases, there was a span of 13 bases. This CDR3 region has 13 residues. Germline V gene lookup returns CDR1 MGHRA and CDR2 YSYEKL. For this clone: Its antigen is undetermined.

The source material was naive CD8+ T cells sorted from blood. This chain uses TRBV4-1 with TRBJ2-1; unclear D gene. This TCR was sampled from a man younger than 35 in good health. The CDR3 protein is CASSQDLEAIQFF. CDR3 nucleotide sequence: TGCGCCAGCAGCCAAGATCTCGAAGCGATCCAGTTCTTC.